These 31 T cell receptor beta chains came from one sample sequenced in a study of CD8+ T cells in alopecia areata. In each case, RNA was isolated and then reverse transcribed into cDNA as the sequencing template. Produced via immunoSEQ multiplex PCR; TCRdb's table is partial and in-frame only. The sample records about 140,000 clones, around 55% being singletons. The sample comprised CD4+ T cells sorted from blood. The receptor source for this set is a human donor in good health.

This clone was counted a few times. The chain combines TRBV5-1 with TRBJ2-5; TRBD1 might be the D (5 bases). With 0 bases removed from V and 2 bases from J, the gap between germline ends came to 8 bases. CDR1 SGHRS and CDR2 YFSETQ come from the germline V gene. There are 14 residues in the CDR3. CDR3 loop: CASSLGTLQETQYF. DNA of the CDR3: TGCGCCAGCAGCTTGGGGACACTTCAAGAGACCCAGTACTTC. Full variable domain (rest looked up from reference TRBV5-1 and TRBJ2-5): KAGVTQTPRYLIKTRGQQVTLSCSPISGHRSVSWYQQTPGQGLQFLFEYFSETQRNKGNFPGRFSGRQFSNSRSEMNVSTLELGDSALYLCASSLGTLQETQYFGPGTRLLVL.

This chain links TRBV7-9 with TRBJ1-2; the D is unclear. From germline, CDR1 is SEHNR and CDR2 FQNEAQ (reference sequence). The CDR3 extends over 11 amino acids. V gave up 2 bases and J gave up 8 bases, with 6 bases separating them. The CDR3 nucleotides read TGTGCCAGCAGCTTATACGGCGGCTACACCTTC. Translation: CASSLYGGYTF.

Written as DNA, the CDR3 is TGTGCCAGCATCAAGGGGCAGGGGTCTTTAGACGAGCAGTACTTC. Translated, it gives CASIKGQGSLDEQYF. This sequence joins TRBV6-6 and TRBJ2-7, with TRBD1 as a possible D gene (6 bases). This CDR3 spans 15 amino acids. Germline V lookup: CDR1 MNHNY, CDR2 SVGAGI (reference sequence). V was cut by 7 bases and J by 5 bases, with 21 bases left in between.

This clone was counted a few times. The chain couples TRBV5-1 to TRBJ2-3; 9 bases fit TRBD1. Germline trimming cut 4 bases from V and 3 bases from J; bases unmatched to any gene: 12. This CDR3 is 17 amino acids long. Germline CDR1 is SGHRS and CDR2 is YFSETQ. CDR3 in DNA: TGCGCCAGCAGCATACCGGGACAGGGCGTTGGAACAGATACGCAGTATTTT. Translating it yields CASSIPGQGVGTDTQYF.

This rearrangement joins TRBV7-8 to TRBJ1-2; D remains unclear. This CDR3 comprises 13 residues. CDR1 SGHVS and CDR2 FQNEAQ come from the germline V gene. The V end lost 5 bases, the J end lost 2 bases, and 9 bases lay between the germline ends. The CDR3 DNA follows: TGTGCCAGCAGCCTGATCGCGAACTATGGCTACACCTTC. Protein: CASSLIANYGYTF. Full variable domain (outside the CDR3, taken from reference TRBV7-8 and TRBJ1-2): GAGVSQSPRYKVAKRGQDVALRCDPISGHVSLFWYQQALGQGPEFLTYFQNEAQLDKSGLPSDRFFAERPEGSVSTLKIQRTQQEDSAVYLCASSLIANYGYTFGSGTRLTVV.

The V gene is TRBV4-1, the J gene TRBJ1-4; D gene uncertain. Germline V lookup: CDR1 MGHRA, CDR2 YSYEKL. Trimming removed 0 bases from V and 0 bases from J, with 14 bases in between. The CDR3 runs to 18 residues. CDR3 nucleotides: TGCGCCAGCAGCCAAGAGAACAGCCTGTGGGCAACTAATGAAAAACTGTTTTTT. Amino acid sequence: CASSQENSLWATNEKLFF.

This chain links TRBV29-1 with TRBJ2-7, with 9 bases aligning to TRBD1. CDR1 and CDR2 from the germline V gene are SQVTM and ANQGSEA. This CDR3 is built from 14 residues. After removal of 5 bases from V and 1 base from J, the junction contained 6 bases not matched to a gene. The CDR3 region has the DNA TGCAGCGTTCTGGGACAGGGCCGATCCTACGAGCAGTACTTC. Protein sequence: CSVLGQGRSYEQYF.

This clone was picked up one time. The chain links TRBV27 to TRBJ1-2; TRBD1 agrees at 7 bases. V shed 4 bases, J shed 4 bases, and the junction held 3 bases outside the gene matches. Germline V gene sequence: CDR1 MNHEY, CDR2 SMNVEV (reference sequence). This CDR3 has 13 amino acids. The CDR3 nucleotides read TGTGCCAGCAGTTCAGGGGGGGTCTATGGCTACACCTTC. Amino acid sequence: CASSSGGVYGYTF.

The CDR3 spells CASSPGAFYNEQFF. The CDR3 coding sequence is TGTGCCAGTAGCCCGGGGGCTTTTTACAATGAGCAGTTCTTC. The chain joins TRBV19 to TRBJ2-1; D is tentatively TRBD1 or TRBD2 (6 bases each). Germline V gene sequence: CDR1 LNHDA, CDR2 SQIVND (reference sequence). The ends were cut back, 6 bases at V and 4 bases at J, with 13 bases in the middle. This CDR3 has 14 residues.

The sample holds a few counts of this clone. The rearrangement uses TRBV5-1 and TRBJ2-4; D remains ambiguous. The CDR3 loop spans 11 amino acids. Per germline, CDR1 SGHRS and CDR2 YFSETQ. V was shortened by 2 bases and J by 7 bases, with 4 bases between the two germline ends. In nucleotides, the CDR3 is TGCGCCAGCAGCTTTAAGAACATTCAGTACTTC. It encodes CASSFKNIQYF.

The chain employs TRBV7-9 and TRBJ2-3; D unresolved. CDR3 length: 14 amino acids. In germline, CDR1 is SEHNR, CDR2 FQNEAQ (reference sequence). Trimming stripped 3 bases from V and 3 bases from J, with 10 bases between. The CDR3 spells CASSFGIGTDTQYF. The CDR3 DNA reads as TGTGCCAGCAGCTTTGGGATCGGGACAGATACGCAGTATTTT.

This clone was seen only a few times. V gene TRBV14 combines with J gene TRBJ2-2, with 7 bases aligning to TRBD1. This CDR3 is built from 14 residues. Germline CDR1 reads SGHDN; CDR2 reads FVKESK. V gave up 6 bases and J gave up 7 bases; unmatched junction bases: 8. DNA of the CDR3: TGTGCCAGCAGGTTGACAGGGCTGGACGGGGAGCTGTTTTTT. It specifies CASRLTGLDGELFF.

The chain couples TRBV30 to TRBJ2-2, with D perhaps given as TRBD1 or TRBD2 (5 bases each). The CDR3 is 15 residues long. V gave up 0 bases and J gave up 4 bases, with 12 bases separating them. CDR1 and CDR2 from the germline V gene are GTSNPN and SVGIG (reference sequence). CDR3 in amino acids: CAWSVGWGSTGELFF. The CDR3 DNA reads TGTGCCTGGAGTGTCGGGTGGGGGAGCACCGGGGAGCTGTTTTTT.

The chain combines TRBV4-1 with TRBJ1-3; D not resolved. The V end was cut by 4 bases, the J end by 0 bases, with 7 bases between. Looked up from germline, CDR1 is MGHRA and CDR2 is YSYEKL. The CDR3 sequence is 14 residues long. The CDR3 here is CASSREYSGNTIYF. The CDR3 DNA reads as TGCGCCAGCAGCCGAGAGTACTCTGGAAACACCATATATTTT.

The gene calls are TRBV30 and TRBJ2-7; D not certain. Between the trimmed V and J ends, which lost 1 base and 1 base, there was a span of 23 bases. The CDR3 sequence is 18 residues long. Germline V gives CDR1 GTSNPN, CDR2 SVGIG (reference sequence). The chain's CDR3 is CAWSARNSLSMISYEQYF. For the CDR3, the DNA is TGTGCCTGGAGTGCCCGAAACAGCTTATCGATGATTTCCTACGAGCAGTACTTC.

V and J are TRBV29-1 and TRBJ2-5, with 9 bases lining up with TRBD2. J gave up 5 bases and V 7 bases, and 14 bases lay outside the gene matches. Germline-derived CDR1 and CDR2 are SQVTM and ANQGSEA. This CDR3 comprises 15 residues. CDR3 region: CSAATLAGAVETQYF. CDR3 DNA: TGCAGCGCCGCCACGTTAGCGGGAGCCGTGGAGACCCAGTACTTC. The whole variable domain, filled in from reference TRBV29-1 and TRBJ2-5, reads SAVISQKPSRDICQRGTSLTIQCQVDSQVTMMFWYRQQPGQSLTLIATANQGSEATYESGFVIDKFPISRPNLTFSTLTVSNMSPEDSSIYLCSAATLAGAVETQYFGPGTRLLVL.

Written as DNA, the CDR3 is TGTGCCAGCAGCTCCGGACAGGGGGCCAACGAGCAGTACTTC. Translating gives CASSSGQGANEQYF. The chain links TRBV9 to TRBJ2-7, with 11 bases identical to TRBD1. CDR1 and CDR2 from the germline V gene are SGDLS and YYNGEE. This CDR3 region has 14 residues. With 4 bases clipped from V and 5 bases from J, the junction kept 5 bases outside the gene matches.

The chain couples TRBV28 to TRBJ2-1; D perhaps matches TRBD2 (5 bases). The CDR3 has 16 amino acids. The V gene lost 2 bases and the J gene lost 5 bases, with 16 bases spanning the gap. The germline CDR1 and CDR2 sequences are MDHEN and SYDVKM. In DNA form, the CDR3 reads TGTGCCAGCAGTTTAGTTCGGCTAGCTTCAGACAATGAGCAGTTCTTC. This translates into CASSLVRLASDNEQFF.

The CDR3 nucleotides are TGCAGCGTCCTGTCACGGGGAGTCTATGGCTACACCTTC. Translation gives CSVLSRGVYGYTF. The chain joins TRBV29-1 to TRBJ1-2; D is ambiguous. This CDR3 comprises 13 residues. Trimming took off 6 bases at V and 4 bases at J, with 15 bases between the two ends. CDR1 and CDR2 from the germline V gene are SQVTM and ANQGSEA.

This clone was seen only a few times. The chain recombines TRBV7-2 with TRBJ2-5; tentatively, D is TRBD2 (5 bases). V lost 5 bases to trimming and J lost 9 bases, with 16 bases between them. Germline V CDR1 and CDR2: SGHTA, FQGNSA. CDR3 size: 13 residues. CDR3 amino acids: CASSMGFTGAQYF. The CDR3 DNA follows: TGTGCCAGCAGCATGGGATTCACCGGGGCCCAGTACTTC.

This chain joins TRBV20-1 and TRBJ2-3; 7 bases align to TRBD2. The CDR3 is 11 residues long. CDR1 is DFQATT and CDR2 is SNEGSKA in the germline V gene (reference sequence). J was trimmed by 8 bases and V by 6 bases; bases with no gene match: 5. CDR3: CSATPSGTQYF. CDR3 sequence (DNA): TGCAGTGCCACCCCTAGCGGTACGCAGTATTTT.

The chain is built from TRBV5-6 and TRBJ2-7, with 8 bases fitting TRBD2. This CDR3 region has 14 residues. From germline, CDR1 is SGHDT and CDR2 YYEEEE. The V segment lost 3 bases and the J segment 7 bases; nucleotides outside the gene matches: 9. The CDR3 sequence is CASSSGLDSGEQYF. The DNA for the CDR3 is TGTGCCAGCAGCTCGGGACTAGACTCTGGAGAGCAGTACTTC.

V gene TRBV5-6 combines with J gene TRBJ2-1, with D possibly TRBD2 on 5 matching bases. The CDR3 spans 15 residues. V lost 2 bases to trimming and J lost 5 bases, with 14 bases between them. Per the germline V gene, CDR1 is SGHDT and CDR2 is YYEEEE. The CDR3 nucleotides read TGTGCCAGCAGCTTTCGTGGGAGTAGCGACAATGAGCAGTTCTTC. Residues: CASSFRGSSDNEQFF. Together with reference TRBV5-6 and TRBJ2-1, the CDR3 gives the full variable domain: DAGVTQSPTHLIKTRGQQVTLRCSPKSGHDTVSWYQQALGQGPQFIFQYYEEEERQRGNFPDRFSGHQFPNYSSELNVNALLLGDSALYLCASSFRGSSDNEQFFGPGTRLTVL.

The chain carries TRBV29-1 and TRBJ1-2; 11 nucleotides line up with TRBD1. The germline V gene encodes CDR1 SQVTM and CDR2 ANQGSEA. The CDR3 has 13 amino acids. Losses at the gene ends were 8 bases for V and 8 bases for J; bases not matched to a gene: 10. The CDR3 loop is CSTEGQGVYGYTF. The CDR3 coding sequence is TGCAGCACCGAGGGACAGGGGGTTTACGGCTACACCTTC.

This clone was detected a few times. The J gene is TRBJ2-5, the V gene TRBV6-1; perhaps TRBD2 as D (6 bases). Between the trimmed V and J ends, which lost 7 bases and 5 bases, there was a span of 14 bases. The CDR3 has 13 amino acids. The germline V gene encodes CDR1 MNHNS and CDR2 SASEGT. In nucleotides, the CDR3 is TGTGCCAGCACTCGGGGGATCGAGGAGACCCAGTACTTC. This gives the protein CASTRGIEETQYF.

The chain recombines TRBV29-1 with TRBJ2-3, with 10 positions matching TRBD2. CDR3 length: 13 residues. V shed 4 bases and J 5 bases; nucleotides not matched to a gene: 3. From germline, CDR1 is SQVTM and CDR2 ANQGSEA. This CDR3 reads CSVVAGGRDTQYF. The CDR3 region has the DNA TGCAGCGTTGTAGCGGGAGGAAGAGATACGCAGTATTTT.

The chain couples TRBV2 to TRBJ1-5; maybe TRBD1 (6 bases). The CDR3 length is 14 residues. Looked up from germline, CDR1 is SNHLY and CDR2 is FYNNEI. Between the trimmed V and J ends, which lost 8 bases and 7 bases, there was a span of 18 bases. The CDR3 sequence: CASRGGQVGQPQHF. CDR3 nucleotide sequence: TGTGCCAGCCGCGGGGGGCAAGTCGGGCAGCCCCAGCATTTT. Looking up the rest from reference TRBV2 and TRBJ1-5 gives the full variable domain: EPEVTQTPSHQVTQMGQEVILRCVPISNHLYFYWYRQILGQKVEFLVSFYNNEISEKSEIFDDQFSVERPDGSNFTLKIRSTKLEDSAMYFCASRGGQVGQPQHFGDGTRLSIL.

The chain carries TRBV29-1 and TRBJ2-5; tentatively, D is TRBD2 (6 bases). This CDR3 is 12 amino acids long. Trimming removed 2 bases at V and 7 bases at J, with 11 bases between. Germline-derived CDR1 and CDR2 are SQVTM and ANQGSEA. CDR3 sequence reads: CSVELAFGTQYF. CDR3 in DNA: TGCAGCGTTGAACTAGCGTTCGGGACCCAGTACTTC.

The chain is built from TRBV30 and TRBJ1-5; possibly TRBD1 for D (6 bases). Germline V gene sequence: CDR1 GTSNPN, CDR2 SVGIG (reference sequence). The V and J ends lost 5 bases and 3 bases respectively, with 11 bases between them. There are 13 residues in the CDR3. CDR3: CAWETGPNQPQHF. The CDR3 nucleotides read TGTGCCTGGGAGACAGGACCCAATCAGCCCCAGCATTTT.

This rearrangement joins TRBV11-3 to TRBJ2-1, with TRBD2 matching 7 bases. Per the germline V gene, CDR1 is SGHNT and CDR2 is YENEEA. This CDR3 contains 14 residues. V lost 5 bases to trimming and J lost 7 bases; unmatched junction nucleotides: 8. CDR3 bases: TGTGCCAGCAGCGGACTAGGTGGGGAGAATGAGCAGTTCTTC. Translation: CASSGLGGENEQFF. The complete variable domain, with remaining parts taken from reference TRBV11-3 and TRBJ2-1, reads EAGVVQSPRYKIIEKKQPVAFWCNPISGHNTLYWYLQNLGQGPELLIRYENEEAVDDSQLPKDRFSAERLKGVDSTLKIQPAELGDSAVYLCASSGLGGENEQFFGPGTRLTVL.

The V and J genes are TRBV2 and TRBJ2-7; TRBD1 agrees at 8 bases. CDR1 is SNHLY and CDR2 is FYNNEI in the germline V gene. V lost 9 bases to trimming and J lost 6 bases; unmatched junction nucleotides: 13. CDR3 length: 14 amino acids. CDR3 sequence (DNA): TGTGCCAGTATGCCGCGGACAGGGCTGTTCGAGCAGTACTTC. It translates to CASMPRTGLFEQYF.